The source of this T cell receptor beta chain is a study of blood T cell repertoires in COVID-19. CDR1 is KGHSH, CDR2 LQKENI, per germline. The CDR3 is made up of 14 amino acids. V gave up 5 bases and J gave up 5 bases; unmatched junction bases: 8. The repertoire was sequenced with immunoSEQ multiplex PCR; TCRdb's copy has only in-frame clones and lacks some. This sample has over 45,000 clones; roughly 88% occur once, and the top ten carry under 60%. The receptor was derived from a man between 65 and 85 years old with acute or convalescent COVID-19. Input material: peripheral blood. The gene calls are TRBV18 and TRBJ1-2, with TRBD1 matching 7 bases. The CDR3 protein is CASSIDRDPYGYTF. The CDR3 nucleotides are TGTGCCAGCTCAATTGACAGGGATCCATATGGCTACACCTTC.